This is a list of T cell receptor beta chains from one sample in a study of CD8 T cells in Susac syndrome. TCRdb redid the calling of the immunoSEQ multiplex PCR reads with MiXCR, one entry per CDR3 protein. The sample records 150,000 to 200,000 distinct CDR3 sequences, approximately 93% being singletons. The sample taken for sequencing was CD4+ T cells from PBMCs. The receptors come from a human donor with multiple sclerosis. Each CDR3 is given with its conserved first and last residue. D genes are given only for firm matches. Part of the rows lack a size; the others show once, few, many or a class for expanded clones.

clone_size	v_call	j_call	d_call	cdr3_aa	cdr3_nt
-	TRBV5-4	TRBJ1-2	TRBD1	CASSRGQGVTGYTF	TGTGCCAGCAGCAGGGGACAGGGGGTAACAGGCTACACCTTC
-	TRBV5-1	TRBJ2-2	-	CASSPSRPGELFF	TGCGCCAGCAGCCCCTCTAGGCCCGGGGAGCTGTTTTTT
-	TRBV18	TRBJ2-3	-	CASSPVSGRDTQYF	TGTGCCAGCTCACCGGTATCAGGGAGGGATACGCAGTATTTT
-	TRBV18	TRBJ2-7	-	CASSGRDRFREQYF	TGTGCCAGCTCAGGGCGGGACCGGTTTCGGGAGCAGTACTTC
-	TRBV6-6	TRBJ2-2	-	CASRNRVTTGELFF	TGTGCCAGCAGAAACAGGGTTACCACCGGGGAGCTGTTTTTT
-	TRBV12-3/TRBV12-4	TRBJ1-1	TRBD1	CASRRTVGGQGNTEAFF	TGTGCCAGCAGACGAACTGTGGGGGGACAGGGAAACACTGAAGCTTTCTTT
-	TRBV7-9	TRBJ1-2	-	CASTRTENYGYTF	TGTGCCAGCACCCGGACGGAAAACTATGGCTACACCTTC
once	TRBV4-1	TRBJ2-3	-	CASSQHWVRGTDTQYF	TGCGCCAGCAGCCAACACTGGGTTCGGGGCACAGATACGCAGTATTTT
-	TRBV4-3	TRBJ1-1	TRBD1	CASSQSGTGGGSSTEAFF	TGCGCCAGCAGCCAGTCCGGGACAGGGGGCGGTTCGAGCACTGAAGCTTTCTTT
-	TRBV20-1	TRBJ1-4	-	CSASPDAWGEKLFF	TGCAGTGCTAGTCCCGACGCCTGGGGTGAAAAACTGTTTTTT
-	TRBV10-2	TRBJ2-1	TRBD2	CASKLAGEGEQFF	TGCGCCAGCAAACTAGCGGGAGAGGGTGAGCAGTTCTTC
once	TRBV11-2	TRBJ2-1	-	CASSRGQSSYNEQFF	TGTGCCAGCAGTCGCGGCCAGAGCTCCTACAATGAGCAGTTCTTC
-	TRBV11-1	TRBJ2-6	-	CASSLGRNSGANVLTF	TGTGCCAGCAGCTTAGGGAGGAATTCTGGGGCCAACGTCCTGACTTTC
-	TRBV7-2	TRBJ2-1	-	CASSWIAEGNEQFF	TGTGCCAGCAGCTGGATAGCGGAGGGAAATGAGCAGTTCTTC
once	TRBV30	TRBJ2-3	-	CAWGLGRRFTDTQYF	TGTGCCTGGGGCCTCGGGCGGCGATTCACAGATACGCAGTATTTT
-	TRBV27	TRBJ2-1	TRBD2	CASSSLAGGLYNEQFF	TGTGCCAGCAGTTCCTTGGCGGGAGGGCTATACAATGAGCAGTTCTTC
-	TRBV9	TRBJ2-1	-	CASSVGLAWGREQFF	TGTGCCAGCAGCGTAGGACTAGCCTGGGGGCGTGAGCAGTTCTTC
-	TRBV7-9	TRBJ1-1	-	CASSLVSTEAFF	TGTGCCAGCAGCTTAGTAAGCACTGAAGCTTTCTTT
-	TRBV5-1	TRBJ2-7	-	CASSLRTGQASSYEQYF	TGCGCCAGCAGCTTGAGGACGGGGCAGGCAAGCTCCTACGAGCAGTACTTC
once	TRBV25-1	TRBJ1-1	-	CASSELGRNTEAFF	TGTGCCAGCAGTGAATTGGGCAGAAACACTGAAGCTTTCTTT
-	TRBV6-7	TRBJ2-7	TRBD1	CASSYPGQSSYEQYF	TGTGCCAGCAGTTACCCGGGACAGAGCTCCTACGAGCAGTACTTC
-	TRBV4-2	TRBJ2-2	-	CASSQDLGGATGELFF	TGTGCCAGCAGCCAAGATTTGGGGGGCGCCACCGGGGAGCTGTTTTTT
-	TRBV2	TRBJ2-7	TRBD2	CASSEMGEGYEQYF	TGTGCCAGCAGTGAAATGGGGGAGGGCTACGAGCAGTACTTC
-	TRBV5-1	TRBJ1-1	-	CASSLAELGLEAFF	TGCGCCAGCAGCTTGGCAGAGTTGGGATTGGAAGCTTTCTTT
-	TRBV7-2	TRBJ1-5	-	CASSLGPYTNQPQHF	TGTGCCAGCAGCTTAGGACCCTACACCAATCAGCCCCAGCATTTT
-	TRBV10-3	TRBJ1-6	-	CAISEFGLGNSPLHF	TGTGCCATCAGTGAGTTTGGACTGGGGAATTCACCCCTCCACTTT
-	TRBV3-1	TRBJ2-5	TRBD1	CASTDRELQETQYF	TGTGCCAGCACAGACAGGGAACTTCAAGAGACCCAGTACTTC
-	TRBV7-2	TRBJ1-4	-	CASSFNGGGEKLFF	TGTGCCAGCAGCTTTAACGGGGGCGGTGAAAAACTGTTTTTT
once	TRBV6-1	TRBJ2-7	TRBD2	CAGRLAGGYEQYF	TGTGCCGGCAGACTAGCGGGAGGGTACGAGCAGTACTTC
-	TRBV20-1	TRBJ1-1	-	CSARARPGWVANTEAFF	TGCAGTGCTAGAGCACGGCCAGGATGGGTGGCGAACACTGAAGCTTTCTTT
once	TRBV7-9	TRBJ1-6	-	CASSSATGIPNSPLHF	TGTGCCAGCAGCTCGGCAACAGGGATCCCGAATTCACCCCTCCACTTT
-	TRBV9	TRBJ2-3	-	CASSVGGFRTDTQYF	TGTGCCAGCAGCGTAGGAGGGTTTCGCACAGATACGCAGTATTTT
-	TRBV9	TRBJ2-1	TRBD2	CASSVPPSGGFNEQFF	TGTGCCAGCAGCGTACCGCCGAGCGGGGGATTCAATGAGCAGTTCTTC
once	TRBV3-1	TRBJ1-2	-	CASSQDFGSGYTF	TGTGCCAGCAGCCAAGATTTTGGGTCCGGCTACACCTTC
-	TRBV20-1	TRBJ2-1	-	CSAPGRSYNEQFF	TGCAGTGCACCGGGGCGCTCCTACAATGAGCAGTTCTTC
-	TRBV3-1	TRBJ2-1	-	CASSHIPYVQFF	TGTGCCAGCAGCCATATACCCTACGTGCAGTTCTTC
-	TRBV2	TRBJ1-2	-	CASRAGSDYGYTF	TGTGCCAGCAGGGCCGGGTCGGATTATGGCTACACCTTC
-	TRBV6-1	TRBJ1-5	-	CASRPGGRADSDQPQHF	TGTGCCAGCAGACCCGGGGGAAGGGCGGATAGCGATCAGCCCCAGCATTTT
-	TRBV30	TRBJ1-3	TRBD1	CAWRGQAANTIYF	TGTGCCTGGAGAGGACAGGCCGCAAACACCATATATTTT
-	TRBV20-1	TRBJ2-7	-	CSARRLDLRVYEQYF	TGCAGTGCTAGGCGCTTGGACCTTCGGGTCTACGAGCAGTACTTC
-	TRBV20-1	TRBJ1-4	-	CSARYATNEKLFF	TGCAGTGCTCGATATGCAACTAATGAAAAACTGTTTTTT
-	TRBV2	TRBJ2-7	-	CASRLSAFLLRQYF	TGTGCCAGCAGACTTTCCGCCTTTCTGCTGAGGCAGTACTTC
-	TRBV19	TRBJ2-2	TRBD2	CASSKRTSRTGELFF	TGTGCCAGTAGTAAGCGGACTAGTCGCACCGGGGAGCTGTTTTTT
-	TRBV7-2	TRBJ2-2	-	CASRPPVEGRTGELFF	TGTGCCAGCAGGCCACCTGTGGAAGGGCGAACCGGGGAGCTGTTTTTT
-	TRBV28	TRBJ2-5	-	CASSPGPRETQYF	TGTGCCAGCAGTCCGGGGCCGAGGGAGACCCAGTACTTC
-	TRBV19	TRBJ1-1	-	CASSIRGSTEAFF	TGTGCCAGTAGTATAAGGGGAAGCACTGAAGCTTTCTTT
-	TRBV14	TRBJ2-5	-	CASSPFMQGETQYF	TGTGCCAGCAGCCCGTTCATGCAGGGGGAGACCCAGTACTTC
-	TRBV6-2/TRBV6-3	TRBJ1-2	-	CASSPKGRNGYTF	TGTGCCAGCAGTCCAAAAGGCAGAAATGGCTACACCTTC
-	TRBV2	TRBJ2-5	-	CASSERQETQYF	TGTGCCAGCAGTGAAAGGCAAGAGACCCAGTACTTC
-	TRBV7-2	TRBJ2-7	TRBD2	CASSVTSGSGYEQYF	TGTGCCAGCAGCGTGACTAGCGGGAGTGGTTACGAGCAGTACTTC